One sample yielded the 21 T cell receptor beta chains listed below, sequenced in a study of identical twins. TCRdb itself ran the 5' RACE reads through MiXCR, one entry per CDR3 protein. The table lists roughly 230,000 distinct CDR3 sequences, roughly 8% of them singletons, with 3% in the top ten. This sample was also put to use in a study of yellow fever vaccine responses in identical twins.

Specimen: CD8+ T cells sorted from blood. These receptors came from a woman younger than 35 in good health.

This clonotype occurred a few times. One junction end does not reproduce the germline sequence, and a read error may be involved. The CDR3: CASSLSQGAAYEQYF. DNA of the CDR3: TGTGCTAGCAGCTTAAGCCAGGGGGCCGCCTACGAGCAGTACTTC. The chain has TRBV7-7 and TRBJ2-7; 8 bases fit TRBD1. CDR1 and CDR2 (germline): SSHAT, FNYEAQ (reference sequence). The CDR3 covers 15 residues.

A few counts support this clonotype. This chain links TRBV9 with TRBJ2-2; no firm D call. This CDR3 comprises 11 residues. Germline V CDR1 and CDR2: SGDLS, YYNGEE. The V gene lost 7 bases and the J gene lost 6 bases, with 7 bases spanning the gap. The CDR3 reads CASDFAGELFF. DNA for the CDR3: TGTGCCAGCGATTTTGCCGGGGAGCTGTTTTTT. The full variable domain, completed using reference TRBV9 and TRBJ2-2, is DSGVTQTPKHLITATGQRVTLRCSPRSGDLSVYWYQQSLDQGLQFLIQYYNGEERAKGNILERFSAQQFPDLHSELNLSSLELGDSALYFCASDFAGELFFGEGSRLTVL.

The rearrangement joins TRBV7-2 to TRBJ2-1; 8 bases map to TRBD2. CDR3 size: 15 residues. J lost 2 bases, V lost 3 bases, and 3 bases had no gene match. Germline CDR1 and CDR2: SGHTA and FQGNSA. CDR3 coding DNA: TGTGCCAGCAGCTTCCAGCGGGAGCCCTACAATGAGCAGTTCTTC. It codes for CASSFQREPYNEQFF. Combining the CDR3 with reference TRBV7-2 and TRBJ2-1 gives the whole variable domain GAGVSQSPSNKVTEKGKDVELRCDPISGHTALYWYRQSLGQGLEFLIYFQGNSAPDKSGLPSDRFSAERTGGSVSTLTIQRTQQEDSAVYLCASSFQREPYNEQFFGPGTRLTVL.

This clonotype occurred many times. The chain has TRBV7-6 and TRBJ2-3; weak D call: TRBD2 (6 bases). Trimming removed 2 bases at V and 1 base at J, with 16 bases between. The CDR3 contains 17 residues. Germline V gene data show CDR1 as SGHVS and CDR2 as FNYEAQ. The CDR3 region is CASSLKVPGEGTDTQYF. In DNA, the CDR3 is TGTGCCAGCAGCTTAAAAGTCCCGGGAGAGGGCACAGATACGCAGTATTTT.

This clonotype was found many times. The chain links TRBV12-3 or TRBV12-4 to TRBJ2-5; D unclear. V was pared by 3 bases and J by 1 base, with 6 bases between. This CDR3 region has 13 residues. CDR3 sequence reads: CASSFSFQETQYF. In DNA, the CDR3 is TGTGCCAGCAGTTTTAGCTTCCAAGAGACCCAGTACTTC.

This rearrangement joins TRBV2 to TRBJ2-3; the D is unclear. The V end lost 9 bases, the J end lost 4 bases, and 14 bases lay between the germline ends. Germline CDR1 SNHLY, CDR2 FYNNEI. This CDR3 region has 13 residues. CDR3 protein: CARETQGADTQYF. The CDR3 DNA reads TGTGCCAGAGAGACTCAAGGCGCAGATACGCAGTATTTT.

This chain's CDR3 is CASSPDGQLQETQYF. CDR3 bases: TGTGCCAGCTCACCGGACGGACAATTACAAGAGACCCAGTACTTC. The V call is TRBV18, the J call TRBJ2-5; D may be TRBD1 (5 bases). Germline V gene lookup returns CDR1 KGHSH and CDR2 LQKENI. The V and J ends lost 3 bases and 2 bases respectively, with 13 bases between them. This CDR3 has 15 residues. Full variable domain (rest looked up from reference TRBV18 and TRBJ2-5): NAGVMQNPRHLVRRRGQEARLRCSPMKGHSHVYWYRQLPEEGLKFMVYLQKENIIDESGMPKERFSAEFPKEGPSILRIQQVVRGDSAAYFCASSPDGQLQETQYFGPGTRLLVL.

This clonotype has only a few counts. The chain links TRBV15 to TRBJ2-3, with TRBD2 matching 8 bases. V trimming: 5 bases; J trimming: 2 bases; junction bases outside the gene matches: 9. Germline V gene data show CDR1 as LNHNV and CDR2 as YYDKDF (reference sequence). The CDR3 has 16 residues. The CDR3 coding sequence is TGTGCCACCAGCGTCGGGGGGGCAAGCCCCACAGATACGCAGTATTTT. It specifies CATSVGGASPTDTQYF.

This clonotype was detected a few times. The rearrangement links TRBV5-1 to TRBJ2-7, with unresolved D. The CDR3 consists of 11 residues. V lost 5 bases and J 3 bases, leaving 6 bases between the germline ends. From germline, CDR1 is SGHRS and CDR2 YFSETQ. In nucleotides, the CDR3 is TGCGCCAGCAGGGGCTTCTACGAGCAGTACTTC. Protein sequence: CASRGFYEQYF.

This clonotype turned up a few times. V is TRBV10-3 and J is TRBJ2-7; 11 nucleotides match TRBD2. CDR1 and CDR2 (germline): ENHRY, SYGVKD. This CDR3 contains 16 residues. Unmatched junction bases numbered 7, after V lost 4 bases and J lost 2 bases. The CDR3 here is CAISALGLAVTYEQYF. For the CDR3, the DNA is TGTGCCATCAGTGCGCTGGGACTAGCGGTGACCTACGAGCAGTACTTC.

This clonotype was recorded a few times. The J gene is TRBJ2-2, the V gene TRBV5-4; D unclear. Germline V gives CDR1 SGHNT, CDR2 YYREEE (reference sequence). The CDR3 spans 13 residues. Trimming removed 0 bases from V and 6 bases from J, with 6 bases in between. The CDR3 sequence: CASSLVVAGELFF. CDR3 nucleotide sequence: TGTGCCAGCAGCTTGGTTGTAGCCGGGGAGCTGTTTTTT.

V is TRBV15 and J is TRBJ2-7; D gene ambiguous. The germline CDR1 and CDR2 sequences are LNHNV and YYDKDF (reference sequence). V lost 0 bases, J lost 9 bases, and 15 bases lay in between. This CDR3 spans 14 amino acids. The CDR3 coding sequence is TGTGCCACCAGCAGAGATGGCGCCTCGCGTTGGCAGTACTTC. Residues: CATSRDGASRWQYF.

The rearrangement links TRBV4-3 to TRBJ2-1, with D maybe TRBD2 (6 bases). This CDR3 contains 18 residues. CDR1 and CDR2 (germline): LGHNA, YSLEER. With 1 base removed from V and 3 bases from J, the gap between germline ends came to 19 bases. CDR3 bases: TGCGCCAGCAGCCAAGCATCCCCGGCGGGGTCTTACTACAATGAGCAGTTCTTC. The encoded protein is CASSQASPAGSYYNEQFF.

This clonotype came up a few times. The V and J genes are TRBV7-9 and TRBJ2-7; D ambiguous. V was cut by 2 bases and J by 5 bases, with 13 bases left in between. CDR3 length equals 14 residues. Germline CDR1 SEHNR, CDR2 FQNEAQ (reference sequence). CDR3 bases: TGTGCCAGCAGCTTAACTGGTCAGTCCCACGAGCAGTACTTC. It yields the protein CASSLTGQSHEQYF. The variable domain in full, with the rest retrieved from reference TRBV7-9 and TRBJ2-7, is DTGVSQNPRHKITKRGQNVTFRCDPISEHNRLYWYRQTLGQGPEFLTYFQNEAQLEKSRLLSDRFSAERPKGSFSTLEIQRTEQGDSAMYLCASSLTGQSHEQYFGPGTRLTVT.

This clonotype occurred many times. The gene calls are TRBV7-2 and TRBJ2-3; D perhaps matches TRBD2 (5 bases). CDR1 is SGHTA and CDR2 is FQGNSA in the germline V gene. The CDR3 is 14 amino acids. The V gene lost 3 bases and the J gene lost 5 bases, with 12 bases spanning the gap. The CDR3: CASSFLGAGDTQYF. CDR3 nucleotides: TGTGCCAGCAGCTTTCTAGGTGCGGGAGATACGCAGTATTTT. Based on the CDR3 plus reference TRBV7-2 and TRBJ2-3, the full variable domain is GAGVSQSPSNKVTEKGKDVELRCDPISGHTALYWYRQSLGQGLEFLIYFQGNSAPDKSGLPSDRFSAERTGGSVSTLTIQRTQQEDSAVYLCASSFLGAGDTQYFGPGTRLTVL.

This clonotype was detected ten times or more. This chain connects TRBV12-3 or TRBV12-4 to TRBJ2-7; tentatively, D is TRBD1 or TRBD2 (6 bases each). V lost 2 bases, J lost 3 bases, and 11 bases lay in between. The CDR3 totals 14 residues. The CDR3 nucleotides read TGTGCCAGCAGTTTATGGGGGGCTGGCTACGAGCAGTACTTC. Encoded protein: CASSLWGAGYEQYF.

This clonotype was seen many times. J is TRBJ1-1 and V is TRBV5-1; 7 positions agree with TRBD1. V shed 4 bases and J 0 bases; nucleotides not matched to a gene: 9. The CDR3 consists of 16 residues. Germline values: CDR1 SGHRS, CDR2 YFSETQ. The DNA for the CDR3 is TGCGCCAGCAGCGTCGGGACAGTATCCATGAACACTGAAGCTTTCTTT. Its protein product is CASSVGTVSMNTEAFF. Filled out from reference TRBV5-1 and TRBJ1-1, the complete variable domain reads KAGVTQTPRYLIKTRGQQVTLSCSPISGHRSVSWYQQTPGQGLQFLFEYFSETQRNKGNFPGRFSGRQFSNSRSEMNVSTLELGDSALYLCASSVGTVSMNTEAFFGQGTRLTVV.

J is TRBJ2-1 and V is TRBV11-2; 7 nucleotides agree with TRBD2. The V and J ends lost 2 bases and 4 bases, in that order; junction bases with no gene match: 8. Germline V lookup: CDR1 SGHAT, CDR2 FQNNGV. The CDR3 length is 16 residues. The CDR3 here is CASSLSAGPVYNEQFF. CDR3 DNA sequence: TGTGCCAGCAGCTTATCAGCGGGACCGGTTTACAATGAGCAGTTCTTC. The variable domain in full, completed from reference TRBV11-2 and TRBJ2-1, reads EAGVAQSPRYKIIEKRQSVAFWCNPISGHATLYWYQQILGQGPKLLIQFQNNGVVDDSQLPKDRFSAERLKGVDSTLKIQPAKLEDSAVYLCASSLSAGPVYNEQFFGPGTRLTVL.

This clonotype has more than one count but fewer than ten. This sequence joins TRBV10-3 and TRBJ2-7, with D possibly being TRBD1 (6 bases). Germline-derived CDR1 and CDR2 are ENHRY and SYGVKD. There are 13 residues in the CDR3. Trimming took off 9 bases at V and 3 bases at J, with 15 bases between the two ends. As DNA, the CDR3 is TGTGCCATAACCATTGGACAGAACTACGAGCAGTACTTC. Protein sequence: CAITIGQNYEQYF.

This clonotype came up a few times. The genes are TRBV7-2 and TRBJ2-5; 9 bases are shared with TRBD2. Germline CDR1 is SGHTA and CDR2 is FQGNSA. The CDR3 is 14 residues long. Trimming cost V 6 bases and J 2 bases; bases outside gene matches: 4. The CDR3 is CASRISGGQETQYF. Here the CDR3 DNA reads TGTGCCAGCAGGATTAGCGGGGGACAAGAGACCCAGTACTTC.

This clonotype has ten or more counts. The chain has TRBV4-3 and TRBJ2-3; no reliable D call. Germline CDR1 is LGHNA and CDR2 is YSLEER. V was clipped by 7 bases and J by 6 bases, with 20 bases between them. The CDR3 totals 15 residues. This chain's CDR3 is CASKNALNARDTQYF. CDR3 sequence (DNA): TGCGCCAGCAAAAACGCCCTCAACGCCCGTGATACGCAGTATTTT.